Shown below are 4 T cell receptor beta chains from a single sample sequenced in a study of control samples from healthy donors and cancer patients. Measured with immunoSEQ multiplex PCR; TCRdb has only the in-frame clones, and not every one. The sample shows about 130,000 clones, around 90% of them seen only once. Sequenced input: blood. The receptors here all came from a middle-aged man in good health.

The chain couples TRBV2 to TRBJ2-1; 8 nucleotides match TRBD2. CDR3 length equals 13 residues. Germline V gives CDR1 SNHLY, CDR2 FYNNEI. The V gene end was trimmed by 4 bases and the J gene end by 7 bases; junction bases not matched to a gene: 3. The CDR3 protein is CASSAGGRNEQFF. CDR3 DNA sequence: TGTGCCAGCAGTGCGGGAGGGCGGAATGAGCAGTTCTTC. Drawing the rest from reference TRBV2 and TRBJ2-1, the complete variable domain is EPEVTQTPSHQVTQMGQEVILRCVPISNHLYFYWYRQILGQKVEFLVSFYNNEISEKSEIFDDQFSVERPDGSNFTLKIRSTKLEDSAMYFCASSAGGRNEQFFGPGTRLTVL.

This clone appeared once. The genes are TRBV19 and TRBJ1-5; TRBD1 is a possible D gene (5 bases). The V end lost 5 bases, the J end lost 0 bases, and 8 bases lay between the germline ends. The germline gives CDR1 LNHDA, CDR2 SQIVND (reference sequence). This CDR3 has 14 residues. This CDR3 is CASSGGDSNQPQHF. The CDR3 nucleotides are TGTGCCAGTAGTGGGGGGGATAGCAATCAGCCCCAGCATTTT. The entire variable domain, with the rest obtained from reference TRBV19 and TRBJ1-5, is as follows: DGGITQSPKYLFRKEGQNVTLSCEQNLNHDAMYWYRQDPGQGLRLIYYSQIVNDFQKGDIAEGYSVSREKKESFPLTVTSAQKNPTAFYLCASSGGDSNQPQHFGDGTRLSIL.

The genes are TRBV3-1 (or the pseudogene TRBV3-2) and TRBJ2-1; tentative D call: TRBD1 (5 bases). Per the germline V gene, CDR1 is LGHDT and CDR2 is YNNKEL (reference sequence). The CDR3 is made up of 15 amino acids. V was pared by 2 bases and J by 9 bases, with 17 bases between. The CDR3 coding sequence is TGTGCCAGCAGCCAAAGGCTAAGGGGAAGGGCTGAGCAGTTCTTC. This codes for CASSQRLRGRAEQFF.

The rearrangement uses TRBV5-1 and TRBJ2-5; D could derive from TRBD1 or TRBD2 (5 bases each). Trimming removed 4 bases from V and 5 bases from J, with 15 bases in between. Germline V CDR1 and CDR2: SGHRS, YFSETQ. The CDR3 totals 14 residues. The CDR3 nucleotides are TGCGCCAGCAGCGGGCAGGGTTCGGGGGAGACCCAGTACTTC. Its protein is CASSGQGSGETQYF. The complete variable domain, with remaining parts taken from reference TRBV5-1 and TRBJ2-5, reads KAGVTQTPRYLIKTRGQQVTLSCSPISGHRSVSWYQQTPGQGLQFLFEYFSETQRNKGNFPGRFSGRQFSNSRSEMNVSTLELGDSALYLCASSGQGSGETQYFGPGTRLLVL.